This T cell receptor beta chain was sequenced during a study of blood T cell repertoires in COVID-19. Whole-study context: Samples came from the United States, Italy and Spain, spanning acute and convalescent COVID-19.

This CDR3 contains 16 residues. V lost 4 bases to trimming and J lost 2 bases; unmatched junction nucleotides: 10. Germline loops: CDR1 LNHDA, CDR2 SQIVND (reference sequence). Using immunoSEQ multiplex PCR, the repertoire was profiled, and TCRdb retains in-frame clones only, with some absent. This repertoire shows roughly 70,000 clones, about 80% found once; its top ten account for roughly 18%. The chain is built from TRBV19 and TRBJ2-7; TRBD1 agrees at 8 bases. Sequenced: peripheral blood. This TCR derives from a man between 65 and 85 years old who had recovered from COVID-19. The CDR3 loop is CASSTGTGWGTYEQYF. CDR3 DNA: TGTGCCAGTAGTACCGGGACAGGTTGGGGTACCTACGAGCAGTACTTC.